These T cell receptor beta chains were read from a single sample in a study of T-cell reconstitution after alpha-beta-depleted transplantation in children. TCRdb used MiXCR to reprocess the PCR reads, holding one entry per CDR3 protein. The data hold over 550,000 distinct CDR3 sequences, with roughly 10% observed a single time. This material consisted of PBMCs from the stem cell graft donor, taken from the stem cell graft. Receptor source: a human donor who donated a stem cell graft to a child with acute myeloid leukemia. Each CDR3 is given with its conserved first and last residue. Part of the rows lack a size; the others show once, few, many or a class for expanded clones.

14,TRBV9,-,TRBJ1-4,CASSVEAQQGKLFF
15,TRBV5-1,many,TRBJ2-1,CASSLRVGDNNEQFF
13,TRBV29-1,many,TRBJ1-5,CSVVGDSNQPQHF
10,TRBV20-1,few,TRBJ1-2,CRPGQDGYTF
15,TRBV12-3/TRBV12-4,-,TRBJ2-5,CASSPLLAGIETQYF
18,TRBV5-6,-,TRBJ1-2,CASSWAPAPTGDLYGYTF
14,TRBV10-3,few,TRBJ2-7,CAIIPPSAYYEQYF
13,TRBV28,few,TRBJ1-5,CASRINGEQPQHF
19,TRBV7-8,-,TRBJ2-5,CASSLATSGRVGVQETQYF
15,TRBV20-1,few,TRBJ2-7,CSAPPPGGNSYEQYF
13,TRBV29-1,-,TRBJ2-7,CSVAGESTYEQYF
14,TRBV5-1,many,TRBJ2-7,CASRPSGGPNEQYF
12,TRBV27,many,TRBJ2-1,CASSPFYNEQFF
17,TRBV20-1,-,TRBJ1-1,CSARDPGRMFGERRAFF
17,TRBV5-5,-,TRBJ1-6,CASSLLVQVGVGSPLHF
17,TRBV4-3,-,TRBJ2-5,CASSQGGTSGSRETQYF
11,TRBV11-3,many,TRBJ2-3,CASSRAGTQYF
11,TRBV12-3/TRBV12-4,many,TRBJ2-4,CASSFSDIQYF
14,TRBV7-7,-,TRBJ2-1,CASSLRYSDNEQFF
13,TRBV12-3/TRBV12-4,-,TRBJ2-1,CASSSHRGREQFF
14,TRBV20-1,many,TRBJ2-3,CSARSRGPTDTQYF
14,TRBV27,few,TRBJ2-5,CASSLNRAQETQYF
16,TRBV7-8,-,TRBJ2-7,CASSLVIGAPSYEQYF
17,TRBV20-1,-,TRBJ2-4,CSARGRLGALDKNIQYF
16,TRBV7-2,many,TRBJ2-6,CASSLGQGQRANVLTF
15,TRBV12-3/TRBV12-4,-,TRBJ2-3,CASIGVAGSTDTQYF